The next 31 T cell receptor beta chains were all read from a single sample in a study of CD8+ T cells in alopecia areata. Following extraction, RNA underwent reverse transcription to cDNA, which served as the sequencing template. Generated by immunoSEQ multiplex PCR, the TCRdb table keeps only in-frame clones and is missing some. This repertoire holds around 110,000 clones, and none appear only once. The sequenced sample was lesional skin. The receptors shown here come from a C3H/HeJ mouse with alopecia areata. The strain bears MHC haplotype H2-k.

In regard to this clone: Gene and germline names: mouse. The CDR3 is cut off 4 residues early in the read; its end comes from the germline J gene. V usage is TRBV13-1 and J usage is TRBJ2-7; D gene uncertain. With 0 bases removed from V and 3 bases from J, the gap between germline ends came to 10 bases. The CDR3 covers 14 residues. Germline-derived CDR1 and CDR2 are NSHNY and SYGAGN. The sequenced CDR3 bases are TGTGCCAGCAGTGATGCACATGAGGTCTAT. Translation: CASSDAHEVY. The whole CDR3 region reads CASSDAHEVYEQYF.

This clone was seen only a few times. Gene labels here are mouse ones. The read stops 4 residues short of the end of the CDR3; the missing end is completed from the germline J gene. The same CDR3 also results from other DNA sequences found in this sample. The chain combines TRBV1 with TRBJ1-1; possibly TRBD1 for D (5 bases). Trimming pared 1 base from V and 3 bases from J, leaving 9 bases between. Germline assignment: CDR1 NSQYPW and CDR2 LRSPGD (reference sequence). The CDR3 is 14 amino acids. CDR3 residues: CTCSAGGGDTEVFF. Incomplete CDR3 DNA: TGCACCTGCAGTGCAGGAGGAGGGGACACA.

On this clone: The listed genes are named as in mouse. From the germline J gene comes the end of the CDR3, since the read stops 4 residues before it. This rearrangement joins TRBV1 to TRBJ2-7; 11 nucleotides line up with TRBD2. The CDR3 is 15 amino acids. Germline-derived CDR1 and CDR2 are NSQYPW and LRSPGD (reference sequence). CDR3 DNA, as far as it was read: TGCACCTGCAGTGCAGATACGACTGGGGGGGAT. This codes for CTCSADTTGGD. The whole CDR3 sequence is CTCSADTTGGDEQYF.

Notes on this clone: Genes here carry mouse names. The DNA ends 4 residues before the CDR3 does, and the rest of the CDR3 is filled in from the germline J gene. This rearrangement joins TRBV13-1 to TRBJ2-1; D perhaps matches TRBD1 (6 bases). The CDR3 extends over 12 amino acids. Germline lookup yields CDR1 NSHNY and CDR2 SYGAGN. This chain's CDR3 is CASSSGVSEQFF. Partial CDR3 DNA: TGTGCCAGCAGTTCAGGGGTCTCT.

A word on this clone: Each gene name is a mouse one. The read halts 4 residues ahead of the CDR3 end, with the missing end drawn from the germline J gene. V and J are TRBV13-3 and TRBJ1-2; the match to TRBD1 covers 7 bases. The CDR3 spans 14 residues. From germline, CDR1 is NNHDY and CDR2 SYVADS. V was pared by 5 bases and J by 3 bases, with 7 bases of the junction left unmatched. The sequenced CDR3 bases are TGTGCCAGCAGCGAGACAGGGTCGGACTCC. It yields the protein CASSETGSDS. From start to end, the CDR3 is CASSETGSDSDYTF.

This clone was seen more than once but under ten times. The gene names given are mouse names. The CDR3 is cut off 4 residues early in the read; its end comes from the germline J gene. Other DNA sequences in the same sample also yield this CDR3. The chain joins TRBV13-3 to TRBJ2-7; the match to TRBD2 covers 8 bases. The J segment lost 0 bases and the V segment lost 1 base, leaving 3 bases of the junction unmatched. Germline CDR1 is NNHDY and CDR2 is SYVADS. CDR3 size: 15 residues. The CDR3 reads CASSDTGGLSYEQYF. CDR3 bases read: TGTGCCAGCAGTGATACTGGGGGTCTCTCCTAT.

A remark on this clone: These gene names are mouse names. The read stops 4 residues short of the end of the CDR3; the missing end is completed from the germline J gene. The rearrangement links TRBV19 to TRBJ2-7; 9 nucleotides agree with TRBD1. The junction had 5 bases not matched to a gene; V was cut back by 7 bases and J by 3 bases. This CDR3 comprises 13 residues. Germline-derived CDR1 and CDR2 are FNHDT and SITEND (reference sequence). The CDR3 is CASADRGFYEQYF. The CDR3 bases that were read are TGTGCCAGCGCCGACAGGGGGTTCTAT.

This clone turned up a few times. Mouse gene names and germline throughout. From the germline J gene comes the end of the CDR3, since the read stops 4 residues before it. The chain recombines TRBV19 with TRBJ1-4, with D possibly being TRBD1 (5 bases). Germline CDR1 is FNHDT and CDR2 is SITEND (reference sequence). This CDR3 contains 14 residues. V lost 2 bases and J lost 6, with 11 bases in between. CDR3 loop: CASSMPRDDERLFF. CDR3 DNA, as far as it was read: TGTGCCAGCAGTATGCCCAGGGATGACGAA.

This clone was seen a handful of times. Gene names refer to mouse genes. The sequenced CDR3 bases are TGTGCCAGCAGTGATGCACGGCAGGGGGCCGCAGAA. It specifies CASSDARQGAAE. The CDR3 in full is CASSDARQGAAETLYF. The V call is TRBV13-1, the J call TRBJ2-3; 8 positions match TRBD1. The sequenced fragment ends 4 residues before the CDR3 boundary, so the rest is inferred from the germline J gene. The length of the CDR3 is 16 residues. V gave up 0 bases and J gave up 3 bases; unmatched junction bases: 6. CDR1 is NSHNY and CDR2 is SYGAGN in the germline V gene.

This clone was observed a few times. Genes here carry mouse names. Sequencing ends 4 residues short of the CDR3 end; the germline J gene provides the rest. The genes are TRBV19 and TRBJ2-7; 10 bases are a match to TRBD2. The germline V gene encodes CDR1 FNHDT and CDR2 SITEND (reference sequence). The CDR3 extends over 14 amino acids. CDR3 amino acids: CASSPDWGAYEQYF. The sequenced CDR3 bases are TGTGCCAGCAGTCCCGACTGGGGGGCGTAT.

This clone was found a few times. The gene names given are mouse names. The read falls 4 residues short of the CDR3 end, and the missing part is taken from the germline J gene. The chain employs TRBV13-1 and TRBJ1-2; the match to TRBD1 covers 7 bases. Unmatched junction bases numbered 5, after V lost 1 base and J lost 2 bases. Germline CDR1 is NSHNY and CDR2 is SYGAGN. The CDR3 has 15 amino acids. The CDR3 region is CASSDPTGLNSDYTF. The CDR3 DNA, read in part, is TGTGCCAGCAGTGATCCGACAGGGCTGAACTCC.

This clone was found a few times. Genes and germline are mouse. The CDR3 extends 4 residues past the end of the read, so its final part is completed from the germline J gene. J is TRBJ1-1 and V is TRBV1; the D gene is possibly TRBD1 (5 bases). V gave up 3 bases and J gave up 4 bases, with 9 bases separating them. The CDR3 length is 13 residues. The germline CDR1 and CDR2 sequences are NSQYPW and LRSPGD (reference sequence). The covered CDR3 bases are TGCACCTGCAGTGCCAGGGCCGGCACA. Residues: CTCSARAGT. The whole CDR3 sequence is CTCSARAGTEVFF.

Points on this clone: Gene names are the mouse ones. The read comes to an end 4 residues before the CDR3 does, leaving the germline J gene to fill in the end. The chain employs TRBV13-3 and TRBJ1-1; D is possibly TRBD1 (6 bases). The CDR3 has 14 residues. In germline, CDR1 is NNHDY, CDR2 SYVADS. Incomplete CDR3 DNA: TGTGCCAGCAGTGATGCGGGGGGGCGAACA. Its translation: CASSDAGGRT. The whole CDR3 protein reads CASSDAGGRTEVFF.

This clone has a handful of counts. The genes and germline here are from mouse. From the germline J gene comes the end of the CDR3, since the read stops 4 residues before it. The chain recombines TRBV1 with TRBJ2-7; 8 positions match TRBD2. CDR1 is NSQYPW and CDR2 is LRSPGD in the germline V gene (reference sequence). Trimming removed 7 bases from V and 0 bases from J; junction bases left unmatched: 2. This CDR3 spans 13 amino acids. CDR3 region: CTCTGGSSYEQYF. The covered CDR3 bases are TGCACCTGCACTGGGGGGAGCTCCTAT.

Regarding this clone: The germline and genes are mouse ones. The read finishes 4 residues shy of the CDR3 end, and the germline J gene is used to complete it. The chain recombines TRBV13-3 with TRBJ1-1; tentative D call: TRBD1 (5 bases). The CDR3 runs 13 residues. Germline CDR1 reads NNHDY; CDR2 reads SYVADS. This CDR3 reads CASSDASDREVFF. The CDR3 bases that were read are TGTGCCAGCAGTGATGCATCAGACAGA.

The sample holds many counts of this clone. Translating the DNA gives a protein that differs from the TCRdb entry at residue 11; the protein shown here is that DNA translation. Mouse gene names and germline throughout. The DNA ends 3 residues before the CDR3 does, and the rest of the CDR3 is filled in from the germline J gene. The rearrangement uses TRBV1 and TRBJ1-6; weak D call: TRBD1 (6 bases). TRBJ1-6 is an ORF, with its function uncertain. Germline V gene lookup returns CDR1 NSQYPW and CDR2 LRSPGD (reference sequence). Trimming stripped 0 bases from V and 9 bases from J, with 9 bases between. The CDR3 has 14 amino acids. The CDR3 sequence: CTCSAEQGFSPLYF. The covered CDR3 bases are TGCACCTGCAGTGCAGAACAGGGATTTTCGCCC.

The sample holds a few counts of this clone. Gene labels here are mouse ones. The read finishes 4 residues shy of the CDR3 end, and the germline J gene is used to complete it. The chain carries TRBV16 and TRBJ2-5, with 10 bases matching TRBD1. The CDR3 is 14 amino acids. Germline V gives CDR1 SGHSA, CDR2 FRNQAP. Partial CDR3 DNA: TGTGCAAGCAGCTCTAGACAGGGGGCAGAC. Amino acid sequence: CASSSRQGAD. The CDR3 in its entirety is CASSSRQGADTQYF.

With regard to this clone: Genes and germline come from the mouse. The CDR3 end lies 4 residues beyond the end of the read and is filled in from the germline J gene. This specimen includes other DNA sequences encoding the same CDR3. The J gene is TRBJ2-3, the V gene TRBV13-3; TRBD2 agrees at 8 bases. The CDR3 spans 14 residues. Per germline, CDR1 NNHDY and CDR2 SYVADS. J lost 2 bases, V lost 5 bases, and 4 bases had no gene match. The CDR3 reads CASSWGDSAETLYF. The part of the CDR3 DNA that was read is TGTGCCAGCAGCTGGGGGGATTCTGCAGAA.

To note about this clone: Mouse germline and gene names are used. The CDR3 end falls 4 residues outside the read, so it is completed with the germline J gene. This chain uses TRBV19 with TRBJ2-4; D possibly corresponds to TRBD2 (6 bases). V was cut by 5 bases and J by 0 bases, with 7 bases left in between. The CDR3 sequence is 13 residues long. The germline V gene has CDR1 FNHDT and CDR2 SITEND (reference sequence). CDR3 DNA (partial): TGTGCCAGCAGCTGGGGAAGTCAAAAC. This gives the protein CASSWGSQN. The complete CDR3 sequence is CASSWGSQNTLYF.

In regard to this clone: At residue 11, the translated DNA and the protein in TCRdb do not agree; the protein given here is derived from the DNA. Gene labels here are mouse ones. The CDR3 end lies 3 residues beyond the end of the read and is filled in from the germline J gene. The chain joins TRBV17 to TRBJ1-3; the D gene is possibly TRBD1 (6 bases). The CDR3 spans 14 residues. In germline, CDR1 is MNHDT, CDR2 YYDKIL. V dropped 5 bases and J dropped 0 bases, with 8 bases sitting between them. The CDR3 DNA, read in part, is TGTGCTAGCAGTGGACAGCTTTCTGGAAATACG. Residues: CASSGQLSGNT. The full CDR3 sequence reads CASSGQLSGNTLYF.

On this clone itself: Gene names are mouse gene names. The CDR3 end lies 4 residues beyond the end of the read and is filled in from the germline J gene. The genes are TRBV13-3 and TRBJ2-3; possibly TRBD1 for D (6 bases). The germline CDR1 and CDR2 sequences are NNHDY and SYVADS. The CDR3 is made up of 16 amino acids. V lost 2 bases, J lost 0 bases, and 13 bases lay in between. The CDR3 DNA, read in part, is TGTGCCAGCAGTGAGTGGGGACAAACTAGTGCAGAA. Translating it yields CASSEWGQTSAE. The full CDR3 protein is CASSEWGQTSAETLYF.

On this clone itself: The germline and genes are mouse ones. The read stops 4 residues short of the end of the CDR3; the missing end is completed from the germline J gene. Additional DNA sequences in this sample encode the identical CDR3. The chain links TRBV19 to TRBJ2-1, with TRBD2 matching over 10 bases. Germline V gene sequence: CDR1 FNHDT, CDR2 SITEND (reference sequence). The CDR3 spans 15 residues. CDR3 sequence: CASSISGGAPAEQFF. The sequenced part of the CDR3 DNA is TGTGCCAGCAGTATATCTGGGGGGGCGCCGGCT.

In this sample, this clone turned up a few times. Gene names and germline refer to mouse. Read coverage stops 4 residues before the CDR3 terminus; the germline J gene supplies the remainder. Other nucleotide sequences in the sample specify the same CDR3. The V gene is TRBV13-2, the J gene TRBJ2-7; 9 nucleotides line up with TRBD2. This CDR3 is 15 amino acids long. J lost 0 bases, V lost 2 bases, and 3 bases had no gene match. The V gene's germline CDR1 is NNHNN and CDR2 SYGAGS (reference sequence). The part of the CDR3 DNA that was read is TGTGCCAGCGGTGAGACTGGGGGAAGCTCCTAT. Its protein product is CASGETGGSSY. The whole CDR3 is CASGETGGSSYEQYF.

Points on this clone: Mouse germline and gene names are used. The read terminates 4 residues ahead of where the CDR3 ends, so the germline J gene completes it. The genes are TRBV13-1 and TRBJ2-1; 10 bases agree with TRBD1. Looked up from germline, CDR1 is NSHNY and CDR2 is SYGAGN. CDR3 length: 16 residues. The V segment lost 6 bases and the J segment 4 bases; nucleotides outside the gene matches: 10. The DNA read from the CDR3 is TGTGCCAGCACCTCCGGGACAGGGGAGGTGTATGCT. Its protein product is CASTSGTGEVYA. The whole CDR3 is CASTSGTGEVYAEQFF.

Turning to this clone: The protein here is the DNA translation, as the TCRdb protein differs from it at residue 12. The gene names here belong to mouse. The CDR3 end lies 3 residues beyond the end of the read and is filled in from the germline J gene. This sequence joins TRBV19 and TRBJ1-6, with D maybe TRBD1 (5 bases). TRBJ1-6 is reported as an ORF; its role is uncertain. V was clipped by 0 bases and J by 6 bases, with 10 bases between them. CDR1 and CDR2 (germline): FNHDT, SITEND (reference sequence). This CDR3 spans 15 amino acids. The CDR3 loop is CASSIGQGINSPLYF. Incomplete CDR3 DNA: TGTGCCAGCAGTATAGGGCAGGGAATTAATTCGCCC.

This clone was seen a handful of times. Since a much larger clone is just one base distant, this may be a read error. Gene names and germline match the mouse. The sequenced fragment ends 4 residues before the CDR3 boundary, so the rest is inferred from the germline J gene. The chain combines TRBV13-1 with TRBJ2-1, with 10 bases aligning to TRBD2. V lost 5 bases and J lost 6; bases outside the gene matches: 2. Germline V gene lookup returns CDR1 NSHNY and CDR2 SYGAGN. CDR3 size: 13 residues. Partial CDR3 DNA: TGTGCCAGCAGACTGGGGGGGTTTGCT. It is translated as CASRLGGFA. The entire CDR3 reads CASRLGGFAEQFF.

Turning to this clone: Mouse gene names apply. Incomplete CDR3 DNA: TGTGCCTGGGGGACAACAAACTATGCT. Its translation is CAWGTTNYA. The CDR3 in its entirety is CAWGTTNYAEQFF. This sequence joins TRBV31 and TRBJ2-1, with D perhaps matching TRBD1 (6 bases). The CDR3 goes on 4 residues after the read ends, and that part is filled in from the germline J gene. The CDR3 spans 13 residues. Germline CDR1 is GKSSPN and CDR2 is SITVG. The ends were cut back, 5 bases at V and 1 base at J, with 9 bases in the middle.

The table lists this clone with a few counts. Genes here carry mouse names. The read falls 4 residues short of the CDR3 end, and the missing part is taken from the germline J gene. The chain recombines TRBV17 with TRBJ2-7; weak D call: TRBD1 (7 bases). From germline, CDR1 is MNHDT and CDR2 YYDKIL. CDR3 size: 12 residues. The CDR3 spells CASMGRGDEQYF. The DNA read from the CDR3 is TGTGCTAGCATGGGCAGGGGGGAT.

This clone is medium-sized. Mouse gene names apply. The CDR3 end lies 4 residues beyond the end of the read and is filled in from the germline J gene. The rearrangement uses TRBV13-3 and TRBJ2-5, with 10 bases fitting TRBD2. CDR3 length equals 13 residues. Germline assignment: CDR1 NNHDY and CDR2 SYVADS. The CDR3 reads CASTPGLGDTQYF. Incomplete CDR3 DNA: TGTGCCAGCACCCCGGGACTGGGGGAC.

There are a few counts of this clone. Mouse gene names apply. The read stops 4 residues short of the end of the CDR3; the missing end is completed from the germline J gene. The gene calls are TRBV13-3 and TRBJ1-4; D is perhaps TRBD1 (6 bases). The CDR3 covers 16 residues. The V end lost 0 bases, the J end lost 3 bases, and 12 bases lay between the germline ends. Germline CDR1 and CDR2: NNHDY and SYVADS. CDR3 sequence: CASSDAGGRTNERLFF. The sequenced CDR3 bases are TGTGCCAGCAGTGATGCGGGGGGGCGTACCAACGAA. The full variable domain, in which reference TRBV13-3 and TRBJ1-4 provide the parts outside the CDR3, is EAAVTQSPRSKVAVTGGKVTLSCHQTNNHDYMYWYRQDTGHGLRLIHYSYVADSTEKGDIPDGYKASRPSQENFSLILELASLSQTAVYFCASSDAGGRTNERLFFGHGTKLSVL.

A word on this clone: The gene symbols are mouse symbols. The read is 4 residues too short to cover the CDR3 end, so that end is filled in from the germline J gene. The gene calls are TRBV13-1 and TRBJ2-7, with D perhaps matching TRBD2 (6 bases). This CDR3 comprises 12 residues. Germline CDR1 is NSHNY and CDR2 is SYGAGN. Partial CDR3 DNA: TGTGCCAGCAGTGATGGACTGGAT. It specifies CASSDGLD. The whole CDR3 reads CASSDGLDEQYF.